These T cell receptor beta chains were read from a single sample in a study of cytomegalovirus exposure and HLA in healthy donors. Produced via immunoSEQ multiplex PCR; TCRdb's table is partial and in-frame only. The profile shows roughly 150,000 clones, almost 85% of them singletons. The sequencing sample was made of PBMCs. All receptors come from a man between 25 and 39 years old in good health and CMV-seropositive. Each CDR3 is given with its conserved first and last residue. Fields, in order: clone size, V gene, J gene, D gene, CDR3 protein, CDR3 DNA. D genes are given only for firm matches. Clone size is shown for a subset of rows, as once, few, many or a class of expanded clone.

abundance: NA
v_gene: TRBV7-3
j_gene: TRBJ1-5
d_gene: TRBD1
CDR3aa: CASSPGTGDNQPQHF
CDR3nt: TGTGCCAGCAGCCCGGGGACAGGGGACAATCAGCCCCAGCATTTT

abundance: NA
v_gene: TRBV30
j_gene: TRBJ1-2
d_gene: TRBD1
CDR3aa: CAWRGRDRVYGYTF
CDR3nt: TGTGCCTGGAGGGGCCGAGACAGGGTATATGGCTACACCTTC

abundance: NA
v_gene: TRBV29-1
j_gene: TRBJ1-3
d_gene: NA
CDR3aa: CSVRVSSGNTIYF
CDR3nt: TGCAGCGTTAGAGTGAGCTCTGGAAACACCATATATTTT

abundance: NA
v_gene: TRBV27
j_gene: TRBJ2-1
d_gene: NA
CDR3aa: CASSFLQSGSSYNEQFF
CDR3nt: TGTGCCAGCAGTTTCCTACAAAGCGGTAGCTCCTACAATGAGCAGTTCTTC

abundance: NA
v_gene: TRBV7-9
j_gene: TRBJ1-2
d_gene: TRBD1
CDR3aa: CASSSGTGNGYTF
CDR3nt: TGTGCCAGCAGCTCCGGGACAGGGAATGGCTACACCTTC

abundance: NA
v_gene: TRBV9
j_gene: TRBJ2-7
d_gene: NA
CDR3aa: CASSVAQADYEQYF
CDR3nt: TGTGCCAGCAGCGTAGCCCAGGCCGACTACGAGCAGTACTTC

abundance: NA
v_gene: TRBV9
j_gene: TRBJ2-7
d_gene: NA
CDR3aa: CASSGRDTNEQYF
CDR3nt: TGTGCCAGCAGCGGCCGGGACACCAACGAGCAGTACTTC

abundance: once
v_gene: TRBV7-9
j_gene: TRBJ2-7
d_gene: NA
CDR3aa: CASSLASAGPYEQYF
CDR3nt: TGTGCCAGCAGCTTGGCGAGCGCGGGACCCTACGAGCAGTACTTC

abundance: once
v_gene: TRBV14
j_gene: TRBJ2-2
d_gene: TRBD2
CDR3aa: CASSQDRRRGGAGTGELFF
CDR3nt: TGTGCCAGCAGCCAAGATCGGAGACGGGGGGGCGCAGGCACCGGGGAGCTGTTTTTT

abundance: NA
v_gene: TRBV28
j_gene: TRBJ2-5
d_gene: NA
CDR3aa: CASNQSWETQYF
CDR3nt: TGTGCCAGCAACCAGTCCTGGGAGACCCAGTACTTC

abundance: NA
v_gene: TRBV28
j_gene: TRBJ2-7
d_gene: TRBD1
CDR3aa: CASLGQPSYEQYF
CDR3nt: TGTGCCAGCCTGGGACAGCCCTCCTACGAGCAGTACTTC

abundance: NA
v_gene: TRBV14
j_gene: TRBJ1-4
d_gene: NA
CDR3aa: CASSRTATNEKLFF
CDR3nt: TGTGCCAGCAGCAGGACAGCAACTAATGAAAAACTGTTTTTT

abundance: NA
v_gene: TRBV7-6
j_gene: TRBJ2-2
d_gene: NA
CDR3aa: CASSLAGGEAGELFF
CDR3nt: TGTGCCAGCAGCTTAGCTGGGGGCGAGGCCGGGGAGCTGTTTTTT

abundance: NA
v_gene: TRBV7-3
j_gene: TRBJ2-7
d_gene: TRBD2
CDR3aa: CASSRTTSGSSYEQYF
CDR3nt: TGTGCCAGCAGCCGAACGACTAGCGGAAGCTCCTACGAGCAGTACTTC

abundance: NA
v_gene: TRBV2
j_gene: TRBJ2-4
d_gene: TRBD1
CDR3aa: CASSKGQANIQYF
CDR3nt: TGTGCCAGCAGTAAGGGACAGGCGAACATTCAGTACTTC

abundance: NA
v_gene: TRBV6-5
j_gene: TRBJ1-1
d_gene: NA
CDR3aa: CASSFSRSTEAFF
CDR3nt: TGTGCCAGCAGTTTCTCGCGGTCCACTGAAGCTTTCTTT

abundance: once
v_gene: TRBV18
j_gene: TRBJ1-4
d_gene: TRBD1
CDR3aa: CASSGTGVSDEKLFF
CDR3nt: TGTGCCAGCTCAGGAACAGGGGTTAGTGATGAAAAACTGTTTTTT

abundance: NA
v_gene: TRBV30
j_gene: TRBJ2-1
d_gene: TRBD2
CDR3aa: CASKRGGYNEQFF
CDR3nt: TGTGCCTCCAAGCGGGGGGGTTACAATGAGCAGTTCTTC

abundance: NA
v_gene: TRBV28
j_gene: TRBJ1-4
d_gene: NA
CDR3aa: CATGGLRVNEKLFF
CDR3nt: TGTGCCACTGGTGGATTGCGGGTAAATGAAAAACTGTTTTTT

abundance: NA
v_gene: TRBV28
j_gene: TRBJ2-1
d_gene: NA
CDR3aa: CASRPLADSYNEQFF
CDR3nt: TGTGCCAGCAGGCCCCTTGCAGACTCTTACAATGAGCAGTTCTTC

abundance: NA
v_gene: TRBV7-2
j_gene: TRBJ2-1
d_gene: NA
CDR3aa: CASSLEGIRGGSVHEQFF
CDR3nt: TGTGCCAGCAGCTTAGAAGGGATTAGGGGGGGCTCGGTGCATGAGCAGTTCTTC

abundance: NA
v_gene: TRBV4-3
j_gene: TRBJ1-6
d_gene: NA
CDR3aa: CASSQVSRPNSPLHF
CDR3nt: TGCGCCAGCAGCCAAGTCTCTAGACCCAATTCACCCCTCCACTTT

abundance: NA
v_gene: TRBV5-1
j_gene: TRBJ2-7
d_gene: TRBD2
CDR3aa: CASSLGTSGYEQYF
CDR3nt: TGCGCCAGCAGCTTGGGGACTAGCGGCTACGAGCAGTACTTC

abundance: NA
v_gene: TRBV30
j_gene: TRBJ1-6
d_gene: TRBD1
CDR3aa: CAWSVPGTGEDPYNSPLHF
CDR3nt: TGTGCCTGGAGTGTTCCCGGGACAGGGGAGGACCCTTATAATTCACCCCTCCACTTT

abundance: NA
v_gene: TRBV7-2
j_gene: TRBJ2-5
d_gene: TRBD2
CDR3aa: CASSLELAGGETQYF
CDR3nt: TGTGCCAGCAGCTTAGAACTAGCGGGGGGAGAGACCCAGTACTTC

abundance: NA
v_gene: TRBV4-3
j_gene: TRBJ2-1
d_gene: TRBD2
CDR3aa: CASSPSGSGGYNEQFF
CDR3nt: TGCGCCAGCAGCCCATCTGGAAGCGGGGGTTACAATGAGCAGTTCTTC

abundance: NA
v_gene: TRBV30
j_gene: TRBJ1-5
d_gene: TRBD1
CDR3aa: CAWDRQGGNQPQHF
CDR3nt: TGTGCCTGGGATCGACAGGGGGGCAATCAGCCCCAGCATTTT

abundance: NA
v_gene: TRBV6-5
j_gene: TRBJ1-2
d_gene: NA
CDR3aa: CASSYRTPYGYTF
CDR3nt: TGTGCCAGCAGTTACCGGACACCCTATGGCTACACCTTC

abundance: once
v_gene: TRBV18
j_gene: TRBJ2-3
d_gene: TRBD2
CDR3aa: CASSQAGGKGTDTQYF
CDR3nt: TGTGCCAGCTCACAAGCGGGGGGAAAAGGAACAGATACGCAGTATTTT